Listed below are T cell receptor beta chains from one sample, sequenced in a study of beta chain features in type 1 diabetes. Repertoires were generated with immunoSEQ multiplex PCR, while TCRdb's copy carries only in-frame clones and drops some. The table has some 660,000 clones, 11% to 15% seen once. The specimen was naive CD4+ T cells from blood. All receptors come from a man in his late teens or twenties with type 1 diabetes. CDR3s include the opening cysteine and the closing phenylalanine or tryptophan. The D gene is left open where the match is weak. Clone size is stated in some rows and not others, as once, few, many or a class when expanded.

size: few; D: NA; V: TRBV14; J: TRBJ2-7; CDR3: CASSQDGRVDEQYF; DNA: TGTGCCAGCAGCCAAGACGGCAGGGTGGACGAGCAGTACTTC
size: NA; D: NA; V: TRBV6-6; J: TRBJ1-2; CDR3: CAILGNYGYTF; DNA: TGTGCCATTTTGGGAAACTATGGCTACACCTTC
size: few; D: TRBD2; V: TRBV5-6; J: TRBJ2-1; CDR3: CASSRTSGYNEQFF; DNA: TGTGCCAGCAGCCGGACTAGCGGTTACAATGAGCAGTTCTTC
size: few; D: TRBD2; V: TRBV9; J: TRBJ2-1; CDR3: CASSVGTRYNEQFF; DNA: TGTGCCAGCAGCGTAGGGACTAGGTACAATGAGCAGTTCTTC
size: few; D: TRBD1; V: TRBV6-5; J: TRBJ1-2; CDR3: CASSYTQGVGYTF; DNA: TGTGCCAGCAGTTATACGCAGGGGGTTGGCTACACCTTC
size: NA; D: TRBD1; V: TRBV4-3; J: TRBJ1-2; CDR3: CASSRDSFNYGYTF; DNA: TGCGCCAGCAGCCGGGACAGCTTTAACTATGGCTACACCTTC
size: NA; D: NA; V: TRBV4-3; J: TRBJ1-4; CDR3: CASSQWAFEKLFF; DNA: TGCGCCAGCAGCCAGTGGGCCTTTGAAAAACTGTTTTTT
size: few; D: NA; V: TRBV25-1; J: TRBJ1-2; CDR3: CASSEVGYYGYTF; DNA: TGTGCCAGCAGTGAGGTGGGGTACTATGGCTACACCTTC
size: NA; D: TRBD2; V: TRBV10-3; J: TRBJ2-7; CDR3: CAISEWSSGSSYEQYF; DNA: TGTGCCATCAGTGAGTGGAGTAGCGGGAGCTCCTACGAGCAGTACTTC
size: NA; D: NA; V: TRBV6-5; J: TRBJ1-1; CDR3: CASSYSMDEAFF; DNA: TGTGCCAGCAGTTACTCAATGGATGAAGCTTTCTTT
size: NA; D: NA; V: TRBV30; J: TRBJ1-2; CDR3: CAWSVHSQGYDGYTF; DNA: TGTGCCTGGAGTGTACACTCGCAGGGCTATGATGGCTACACCTTC
size: few; D: NA; V: TRBV7-9; J: TRBJ1-4; CDR3: CASSGQGGIKEKLFF; DNA: TGTGCCAGCAGCGGGCAGGGCGGGATAAAAGAAAAACTGTTTTTT
size: few; D: NA; V: TRBV5-1; J: TRBJ2-2; CDR3: CASSLRREELFF; DNA: TGCGCCAGCAGCTTGAGGCGCGAGGAGCTGTTTTTT